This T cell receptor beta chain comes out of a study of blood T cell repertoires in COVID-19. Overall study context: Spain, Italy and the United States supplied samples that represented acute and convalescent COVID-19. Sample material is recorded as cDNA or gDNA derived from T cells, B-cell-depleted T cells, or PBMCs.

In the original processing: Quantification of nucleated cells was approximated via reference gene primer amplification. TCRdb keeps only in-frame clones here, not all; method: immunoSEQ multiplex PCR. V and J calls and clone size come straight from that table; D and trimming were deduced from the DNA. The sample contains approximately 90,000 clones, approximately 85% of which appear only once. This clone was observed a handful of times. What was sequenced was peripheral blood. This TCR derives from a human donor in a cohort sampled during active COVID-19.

The CDR3 DNA follows: TGTGCCAGCAGTCCTACCCCAGAGACCCAGTACTTC. Translated, it gives CASSPTPETQYF. This chain uses TRBV28 with TRBJ2-5; unclear D gene. V gave up 5 bases and J gave up 4 bases, with 8 bases separating them. Germline lookup yields CDR1 MDHEN and CDR2 SYDVKM. The CDR3 length is 12 residues.